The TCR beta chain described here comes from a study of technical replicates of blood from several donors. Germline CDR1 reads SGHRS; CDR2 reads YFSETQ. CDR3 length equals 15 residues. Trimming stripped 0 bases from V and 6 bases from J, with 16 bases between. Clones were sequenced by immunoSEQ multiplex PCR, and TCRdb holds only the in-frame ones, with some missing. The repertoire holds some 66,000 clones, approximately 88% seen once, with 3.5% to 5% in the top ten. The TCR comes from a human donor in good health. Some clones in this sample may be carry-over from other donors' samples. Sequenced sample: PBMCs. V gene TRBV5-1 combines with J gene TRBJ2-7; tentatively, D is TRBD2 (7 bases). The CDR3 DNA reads TGCGCCAGCAGCTTGGGTTTAGGGGGGGTAGGCGAGCAGTACTTC. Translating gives CASSLGLGGVGEQYF. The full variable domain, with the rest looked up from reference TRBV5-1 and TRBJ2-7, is KAGVTQTPRYLIKTRGQQVTLSCSPISGHRSVSWYQQTPGQGLQFLFEYFSETQRNKGNFPGRFSGRQFSNSRSEMNVSTLELGDSALYLCASSLGLGGVGEQYFGPGTRLTVT.